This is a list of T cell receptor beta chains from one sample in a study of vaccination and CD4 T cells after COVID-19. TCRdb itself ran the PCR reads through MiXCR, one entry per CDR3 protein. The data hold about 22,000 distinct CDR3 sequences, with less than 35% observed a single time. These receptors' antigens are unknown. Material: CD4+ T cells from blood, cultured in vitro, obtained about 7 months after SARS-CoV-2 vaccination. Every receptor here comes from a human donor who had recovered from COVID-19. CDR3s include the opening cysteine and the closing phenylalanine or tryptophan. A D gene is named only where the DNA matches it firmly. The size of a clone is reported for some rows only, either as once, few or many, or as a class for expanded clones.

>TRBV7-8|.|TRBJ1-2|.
CASSLAPGPYGYTF
TGTGCCAGCAGCTTAGCCCCCGGTCCCTATGGCTACACCTTC
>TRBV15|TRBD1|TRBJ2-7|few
CATSRDRPGGRVYEQYF
TGTGCCACCAGCAGAGATCGGCCAGGGGGCCGAGTCTACGAGCAGTACTTC
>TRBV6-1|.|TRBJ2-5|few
CASREGLQETQYF
TGTGCCAGCAGGGAGGGACTTCAAGAGACCCAGTACTTC
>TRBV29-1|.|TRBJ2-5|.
CSVRQQETQYF
TGCAGCGTTCGGCAGCAAGAGACCCAGTACTTC
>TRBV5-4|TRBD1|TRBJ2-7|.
CASSPRQGAGEQYF
TGTGCCAGCAGCCCAAGACAGGGGGCCGGGGAGCAGTACTTC
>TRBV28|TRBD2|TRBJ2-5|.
CASSLSGEETQYF
TGTGCCAGCAGTCTTAGCGGGGAAGAGACCCAGTACTTC
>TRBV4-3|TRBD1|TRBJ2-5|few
CASSPNGQGTQETQYF
TGCGCCAGCAGCCCCAACGGACAGGGGACCCAAGAGACCCAGTACTTC
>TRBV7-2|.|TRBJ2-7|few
CASSLVGGSSYEQYF
TGTGCCAGCAGCTTAGTCGGGGGCAGTTCCTACGAGCAGTACTTC
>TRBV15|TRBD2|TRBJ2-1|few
CATSRTTSGRANNEQFF
TGTGCCACCAGCAGGACCACTAGCGGGAGGGCCAACAATGAGCAGTTCTTC
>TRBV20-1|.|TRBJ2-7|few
CSAEPSLATYEQYF
TGCAGTGCGGAACCCAGTCTAGCGACCTACGAGCAGTACTTC
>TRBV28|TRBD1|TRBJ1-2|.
CASREPRTGGRGYGYTF
TGTGCCAGCAGGGAACCACGGACAGGGGGACGTGGCTATGGCTACACCTTC
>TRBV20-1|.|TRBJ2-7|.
CSARDGRGFGEQYF
TGCAGTGCTAGAGACGGGCGCGGTTTTGGCGAGCAGTACTTC
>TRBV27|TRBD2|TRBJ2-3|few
CASSSPTSGRHTQYF
TGTGCCAGCAGTTCCCCCACTAGCGGGAGACATACGCAGTATTTT
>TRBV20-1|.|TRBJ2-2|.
CSVMIFTGELFF
TGCAGTGTAATGATATTCACCGGGGAGCTGTTTTTT
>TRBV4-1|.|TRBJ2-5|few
CASSQVLQETQYF
TGCGCCAGCAGCCAAGTCCTGCAAGAGACCCAGTACTTC
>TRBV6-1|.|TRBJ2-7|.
CASSSDRPSYEQYF
TGTGCCAGCAGCTCCGACCGCCCGTCCTACGAGCAGTACTTC
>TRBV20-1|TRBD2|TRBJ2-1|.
CSAPGGTSGSWEQFF
TGCAGTGCTCCTGGCGGGACTAGCGGGAGTTGGGAGCAGTTCTTC
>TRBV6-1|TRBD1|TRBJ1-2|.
CASRENVQGPYGYTF
TGTGCCAGCAGGGAGAACGTACAGGGGCCCTATGGCTACACCTTC
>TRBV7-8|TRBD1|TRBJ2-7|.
CASSYGTGFYEQYF
TGTGCCAGCAGCTACGGGACAGGGTTCTACGAGCAGTACTTC
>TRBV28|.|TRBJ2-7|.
CASSRGDSHSYEQYF
TGTGCCAGCAGTCGAGGGGACTCCCACTCCTACGAGCAGTACTTC
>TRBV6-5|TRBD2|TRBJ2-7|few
CASSYSMGLAGGAYEQYF
TGTGCCAGCAGTTACTCGATGGGACTAGCGGGAGGTGCCTACGAGCAGTACTTC
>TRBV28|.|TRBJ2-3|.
CASSLEGLGLTDTQYF
TGTGCCAGCAGCCTCGAAGGCTTAGGCCTTACAGATACGCAGTATTTT
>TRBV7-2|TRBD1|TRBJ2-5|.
CASRQGQGGTQYF
TGTGCCAGCAGACAAGGACAGGGAGGAACCCAGTACTTC
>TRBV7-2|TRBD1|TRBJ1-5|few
CASSRDRGTQPQHF
TGTGCCAGCAGCCGGGACAGGGGGACGCAGCCCCAGCATTTT
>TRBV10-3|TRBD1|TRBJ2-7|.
CAVSGTGGLGEQYF
TGTGCCGTCAGTGGGACAGGGGGTCTTGGGGAGCAGTACTTC
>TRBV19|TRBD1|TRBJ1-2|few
CASRGQGDRGYTF
TGTGCCAGTAGGGGACAGGGTGATCGTGGCTACACCTTC
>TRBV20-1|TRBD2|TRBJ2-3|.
CSAPAGTSGRTQYF
TGCAGTGCCCCAGCCGGGACTAGCGGGAGGACGCAGTATTTT
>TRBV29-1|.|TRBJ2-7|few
CSVVKDYEQYF
TGCAGCGTTGTCAAGGACTACGAGCAGTACTTC
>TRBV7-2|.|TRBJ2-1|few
CASSLLGVRGMSYNEQFF
TGTGCCAGCAGCTTATTAGGGGTACGCGGGATGTCCTACAATGAGCAGTTCTTC
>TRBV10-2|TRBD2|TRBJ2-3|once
CASGPTGGRDTQYF
TGCGCCAGCGGCCCGACGGGAGGGAGAGATACGCAGTATTTT
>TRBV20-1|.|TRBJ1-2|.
CSASDSRAPPIFPNYGYTF
TGCAGTGCTAGTGACTCGAGGGCCCCCCCTATCTTTCCTAACTATGGCTACACCTTC
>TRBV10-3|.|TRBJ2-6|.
CAIRGGPDSGANVLTF
TGTGCCATCAGGGGGGGCCCAGACTCTGGGGCCAACGTCCTGACTTTC
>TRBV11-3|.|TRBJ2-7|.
CASSLGGDYEQYF
TGTGCCAGCAGCTTAGGGGGCGACTACGAGCAGTACTTC
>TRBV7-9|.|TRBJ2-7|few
CASSLSTGGLHEQYF
TGTGCCAGCAGCTTATCTACTGGGGGGCTTCACGAGCAGTACTTC
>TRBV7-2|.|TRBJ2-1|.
CASSLGGRQFF
TGTGCCAGCAGCTTAGGGGGAAGGCAGTTCTTC
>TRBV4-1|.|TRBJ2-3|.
CASSQERHSGNTQYF
TGCGCCAGCAGCCAAGAACGCCACTCCGGGAATACGCAGTATTTT
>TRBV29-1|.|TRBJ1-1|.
CSVQGWTEAFF
TGCAGCGTTCAGGGGTGGACTGAAGCTTTCTTT
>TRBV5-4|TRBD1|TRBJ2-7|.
CASSLDRGSSYEQYF
TGTGCCAGCAGCTTAGACAGGGGGAGCTCCTACGAGCAGTACTTC
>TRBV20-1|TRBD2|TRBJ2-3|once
CSARPLAGGTDTQYF
TGCAGTGCCCGACCGCTAGCGGGAGGGACAGATACGCAGTATTTT
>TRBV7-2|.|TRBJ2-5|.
CASSLQGFQETQYF
TGTGCCAGCAGCTTACAGGGTTTCCAAGAGACCCAGTACTTC
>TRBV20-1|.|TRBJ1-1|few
CSALVGHTEAFF
TGCAGTGCTCTCGTGGGGCACACTGAAGCTTTCTTT
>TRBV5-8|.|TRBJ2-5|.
CASSIRETQYF
TGTGCCAGCAGCATCCGGGAGACCCAGTACTTC